Presented here are 7 T cell receptor beta chains from one specimen sequenced in a study of cytomegalovirus exposure and HLA in healthy donors. This PCR relied on a set of 60 Vbeta primers and 13 Jbeta primers. Only in-frame clones appear in the TCRdb table, and some are missing; sequencing was by immunoSEQ multiplex PCR. The sample comprises around 140,000 clones, 9.7% of which are singletons, and about 1.9% rests with the top ten. Sequencing was carried out using PBMCs. The receptor source for this set is a man aged 50 or older in good health and CMV-seronegative.

As concerns this clone: A read error may produce the germline difference seen at one junction end. In the same sample, other DNA sequences code for this CDR3. The chain is built from TRBV19 and TRBJ2-2; D unclear. The CDR3 runs 12 residues. Germline CDR1 and CDR2: LNHDA and SQIVND (reference sequence). The CDR3 protein is CASSILSGELFF. The CDR3 DNA reads TGTGCAAGTAGTATCCTGTCCGGGGAGCTGTTTTTT.

The sample holds a few counts of this clone. V usage is TRBV28 and J usage is TRBJ1-1, with a tentative D call TRBD1 (6 bases). This CDR3 spans 14 amino acids. V gave up 6 bases and J gave up 3 bases, with 14 bases separating them. Germline assignment: CDR1 MDHEN and CDR2 SYDVKM. The CDR3 protein is CASRPTGSYTEAFF. The CDR3 nucleotides read TGTGCCAGCAGGCCGACAGGCTCGTACACTGAAGCTTTCTTT. The entire variable domain, with the rest obtained from reference TRBV28 and TRBJ1-1, is as follows: DVKVTQSSRYLVKRTGEKVFLECVQDMDHENMFWYRQDPGLGLRLIYFSYDVKMKEKGDIPEGYSVSREKKERFSLILESASTNQTSMYLCASRPTGSYTEAFFGQGTRLTVV.

This clone has only a few counts. J is TRBJ2-1 and V is TRBV2; 12 bases map to TRBD2. The CDR3 covers 14 residues. Germline lookup yields CDR1 SNHLY and CDR2 FYNNEI. The V gene end was trimmed by 5 bases and the J gene end by 14 bases; junction bases not matched to a gene: 10. CDR3 sequence: CASSRRLAGELEFF. Here the CDR3 DNA reads TGTGCCAGCAGTCGAAGACTAGCGGGAGAGCTCGAGTTCTTC.

This clone appeared a few times. This chain joins TRBV11-2 and TRBJ1-4, with D maybe TRBD1 (5 bases). Trimming left V 4 bases short and J 7 bases short, with 16 bases between. The CDR3 contains 15 residues. In germline, CDR1 is SGHAT, CDR2 FQNNGV. CDR3 sequence reads: CASSYRGTETEKLFF. DNA of the CDR3: TGTGCCAGCAGCTACCGGGGGACGGAGACTGAAAAACTGTTTTTT.

In this sample, this clone turned up a few times. Other DNA sequences in this sample translate to the same CDR3. This chain joins TRBV11-3 and TRBJ1-1, with a weak D call TRBD1 (6 bases). Germline CDR1 reads SGHNT; CDR2 reads YENEEA. Between the trimmed V and J ends, which lost 0 bases and 10 bases, there was a span of 12 bases. The CDR3 runs 13 residues. CDR3 sequence: CASSLDREGGAFF. CDR3 bases: TGTGCCAGCAGCTTAGACCGAGAAGGGGGAGCTTTCTTT.

The CDR3 loop reads CASSPLAGGYNEQFF. CDR3 in DNA: TGTGCCAGCAGCCCCCTGGCGGGGGGTTACAATGAGCAGTTCTTC. This chain joins TRBV2 and TRBJ2-1, with 8 bases lining up with TRBD2. The junction had 8 bases not matched to a gene; V was cut back by 6 bases and J by 4 bases. Germline lookup yields CDR1 SNHLY and CDR2 FYNNEI. The CDR3 extends over 15 amino acids.

V usage is TRBV5-1 and J usage is TRBJ2-7, with D maybe TRBD1 (5 bases). The CDR3 has 15 amino acids. Germline lookup yields CDR1 SGHRS and CDR2 YFSETQ. V was shortened by 0 bases and J by 0 bases, with 10 bases between the two germline ends. The CDR3 is CASSLVSGNSYEQYF. In DNA form, the CDR3 reads TGCGCCAGCAGCTTGGTGTCAGGGAACTCCTACGAGCAGTACTTC.